This record looks at one T cell receptor (beta chain) sequence and its context. Then a second PCR, running roughly 7 to 11 cycles, was carried out with a sample-barcoded 5' primer and a J-beta primer mix. In TCRdb, the 5' RACE reads were re-called with MiXCR into one record per CDR3 protein. The data show some 700,000 distinct CDR3 sequences, about 20% seen once. These data come from a study of blood T cells in healthy people across ages. CDR1 and CDR2 from the germline V gene are MNHNY and SVGAGI (reference sequence). CDR3 size: 15 residues. With 2 bases removed from V and 3 bases from J, the gap between germline ends came to 12 bases.

The rearrangement joins TRBV6-6 to TRBJ2-3; possible D gene TRBD1, 5 bases. The sequenced material came from blood. This receptor was identified in a man in his 70s in good health. The CDR3, as DNA: TGTGCCAGCAGTTACAGGGGCCCGAATACAGATACGCAGTATTTT. This gives the protein CASSYRGPNTDTQYF.